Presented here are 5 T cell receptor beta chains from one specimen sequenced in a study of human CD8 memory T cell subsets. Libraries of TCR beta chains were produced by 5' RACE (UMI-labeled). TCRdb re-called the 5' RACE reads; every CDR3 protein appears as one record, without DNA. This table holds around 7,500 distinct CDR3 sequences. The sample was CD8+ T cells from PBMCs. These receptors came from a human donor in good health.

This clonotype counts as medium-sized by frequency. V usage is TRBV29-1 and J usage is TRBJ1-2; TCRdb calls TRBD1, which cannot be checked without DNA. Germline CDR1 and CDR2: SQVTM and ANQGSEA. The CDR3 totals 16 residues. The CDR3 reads CSVVGTLRGANYGYTF.

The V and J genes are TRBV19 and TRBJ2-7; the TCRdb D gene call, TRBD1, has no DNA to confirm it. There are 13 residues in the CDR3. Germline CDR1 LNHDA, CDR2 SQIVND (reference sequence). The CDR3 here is CASNRQGSNEQYF. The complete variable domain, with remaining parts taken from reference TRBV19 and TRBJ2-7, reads DGGITQSPKYLFRKEGQNVTLSCEQNLNHDAMYWYRQDPGQGLRLIYYSQIVNDFQKGDIAEGYSVSREKKESFPLTVTSAQKNPTAFYLCASNRQGSNEQYFGPGTRLTVT.

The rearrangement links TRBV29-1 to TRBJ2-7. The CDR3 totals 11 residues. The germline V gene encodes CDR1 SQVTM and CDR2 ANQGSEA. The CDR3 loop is CSVDSGYEQYF.

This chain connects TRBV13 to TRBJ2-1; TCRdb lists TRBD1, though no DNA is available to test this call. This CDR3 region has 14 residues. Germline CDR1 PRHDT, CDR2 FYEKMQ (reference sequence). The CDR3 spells CASSPGRGYNEQFF. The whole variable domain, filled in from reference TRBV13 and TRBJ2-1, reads AAGVIQSPRHLIKEKRETATLKCYPIPRHDTVYWYQQGPGQDPQFLISFYEKMQSDKGSIPDRFSAQQFSDYHSELNMSSLELGDSALYFCASSPGRGYNEQFFGPGTRLTVL.

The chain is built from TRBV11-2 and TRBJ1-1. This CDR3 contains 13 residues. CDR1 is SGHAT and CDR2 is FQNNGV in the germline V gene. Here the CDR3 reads CASSPGLGDEAFF.